This note documents a single TCR beta chain sequence. Its antigen is unidentified. Following 10 days of culture, CD4+ T cells were isolated. The study found no prior SARS-CoV-2 infection in the vaccine recipients, who tested negative for nucleocapsid antibodies. On day 3 and again on day 7, half the medium was replaced with IL-2 medium. CDR1 is SGHTA and CDR2 is FQGNSA in the germline V gene. CDR3 length equals 14 residues. The V gene end was trimmed by 4 bases and the J gene end by 4 bases; junction bases not matched to a gene: 5. This sample is drawn from a study of vaccination effects on CD4 cells after COVID-19. Regarding the study as a whole: Marked clonal contraction of infection- and vaccine-induced clones was seen late after vaccination.

The table came from immunoSEQ multiplex PCR; TCRdb's copy has only in-frame clones and leaves some out. The sample carries tens of thousands of clones, 65% to 80% recorded once. The receptor's source is a human donor who received a COVID-19 vaccine. Sample: CD4+ T cells from PBMCs cultured without peptide, taken before COVID-19 vaccination. This sequence joins TRBV7-2 and TRBJ1-2, with 8 bases that match TRBD1. In nucleotides, the CDR3 is TGTGCCAGCAGCTCCCGTACAGGGGGCTATGGCTACACCTTC. Its translation: CASSSRTGGYGYTF.